Listed below are T cell receptor beta chains from one sample, sequenced in a study of T cells in Graves' hyperthyroidism and ophthalmopathy. TCRdb reanalysed the multiplex PCR reads using MiXCR and keeps one entry per CDR3 protein. This sample yields roughly 750,000 distinct CDR3 sequences, of which roughly 17% are seen a single time; under 10% belongs to the top ten. Sequencing input: blood. The receptors shown here come from a man younger than 35 with Graves' hyperthyroidism. CDR3s include the opening cysteine and the closing phenylalanine or tryptophan. The D gene is left open where the match is weak. A row's size may be missing; if present it is once, few, many or a size class.

V	J	D	size	CDR3	DNA
TRBV12-3/TRBV12-4	TRBJ1-1	TRBD1	many	CASSSLDRGRAGTEAFF	TGTGCCAGCAGTTCTCTCGACAGGGGGAGGGCCGGCACTGAAGCTTTCTTT
TRBV28	TRBJ1-1	-	few	CASSLQGVDTEAFF	TGTGCCAGCAGCTTACAGGGTGTGGACACTGAAGCTTTCTTT
TRBV11-3	TRBJ2-1	-	-	CASSPRPSIHNEQFF	TGTGCCAGCAGTCCCAGGCCTTCCATCCACAATGAGCAGTTCTTC
TRBV2	TRBJ2-3	-	-	CASVKVPSTDTQYF	TGTGCCAGCGTCAAGGTCCCTAGCACAGATACGCAGTATTTT
TRBV20-1	TRBJ2-1	-	-	CSANDRPSSSYNEQFF	TGCAGTGCGAATGACAGGCCTTCGAGCTCCTACAATGAGCAGTTCTTC
TRBV6-1	TRBJ2-3	TRBD1	many	CASSRFGTGRTDTQYF	TGTGCCAGCAGTCGGTTTGGGACAGGGAGGACCGATACGCAGTATTTT
TRBV12-3/TRBV12-4	TRBJ2-3	-	many	CASKLGDKWPTDTQYF	TGTGCCAGCAAACTGGGAGACAAATGGCCCACAGATACGCAGTATTTT
TRBV19	TRBJ1-5	-	few	CASSTGTMNQPQHF	TGTGCCAGTAGTACTGGGACAATGAATCAGCCCCAGCATTTT
TRBV27	TRBJ1-5	-	-	CASSSPGGFNQPQHF	TGTGCCAGCAGTTCCCCTGGGGGGTTCAATCAGCCCCAGCATTTT
TRBV28	TRBJ1-5	-	many	CASSRGSQPQHF	TGTGCCAGCAGTCGGGGGAGTCAGCCCCAGCATTTT
TRBV2	TRBJ1-5	-	many	CASTRRKFSNQPQHF	TGTGCCAGCACGAGGAGGAAATTTAGCAATCAGCCCCAGCATTTT
TRBV20-1	TRBJ2-1	TRBD1	-	CSARDGTGSLNEQFF	TGCAGTGCTAGAGACGGGACAGGGTCCCTCAATGAGCAGTTCTTC
TRBV6-6	TRBJ1-5	-	few	CASSYSAELNQPQHF	TGTGCCAGCAGTTACAGTGCAGAGCTGAATCAGCCCCAGCATTTT
TRBV7-2	TRBJ1-2	TRBD1	-	CASSFGQGHYGYTF	TGTGCCAGCAGCTTCGGACAGGGACACTATGGCTACACCTTC